These T cell receptor beta chains were read from a single sample in a study of blood T cells in healthy people across ages. TCRdb analysed the 5' RACE reads with MiXCR anew, one entry per CDR3 protein. The profile shows roughly 640,000 distinct CDR3 sequences, about 30% of them singletons. Sequenced material: blood. These receptors were obtained from an elderly woman in good health. Each CDR3 is given with its conserved first and last residue. A D gene is named only where the DNA matches it firmly. Some rows have no size entry. The others give once, few or many, or a class for an expanded clone.

D	V	length	size	J	CDR3	DNA
-	TRBV20-1	9	-	TRBJ2-7	CSANYEQYF	TGCAGTGCTAACTACGAGCAGTACTTC
-	TRBV9	15	-	TRBJ2-2	CASSVEGEGTGELFF	TGTGCCAGCAGCGTAGAAGGAGAGGGCACCGGGGAGCTGTTTTTT
-	TRBV6-5	19	-	TRBJ1-4	CASSYIPGSSGQTNEKLFF	TGTGCCAGCAGTTATATACCAGGATCTTCAGGACAAACTAATGAAAAACTGTTTTTT
TRBD1	TRBV20-1	19	few	TRBJ2-5	CSARGGPRRTGGVQETQYF	TGCAGTGCTAGAGGGGGGCCCCGCCGTACAGGGGGCGTTCAAGAGACCCAGTACTTC
-	TRBV20-1	17	few	TRBJ2-1	CGASGSWGGASYNEQFF	TGCGGTGCTAGTGGAAGTTGGGGGGGGGCGTCCTACAATGAGCAGTTCTTC
-	TRBV7-2	14	-	TRBJ2-7	CASSATTSSYEQYF	TGTGCCAGCAGCGCCACCACGAGCTCCTACGAGCAGTACTTC
-	TRBV3-1	14	-	TRBJ1-5	CASSQGVGNQPQHF	TGTGCCAGCAGCCAGGGAGTAGGCAATCAGCCCCAGCATTTT
TRBD2	TRBV11-2	16	-	TRBJ2-1	CASSNIAGGSYNEQFF	TGTGCCAGCAGCAACATAGCGGGGGGCTCCTACAATGAGCAGTTCTTC
-	TRBV12-3/TRBV12-4	15	many	TRBJ2-1	CASSLSQGFVDEQFF	TGTGCCAGCAGTTTAAGTCAAGGGTTCGTTGATGAGCAGTTCTTC
-	TRBV29-1	14	many	TRBJ1-1	CSVEPGPSTTEAFF	TGCAGCGTTGAACCGGGACCCTCGACCACTGAAGCTTTCTTT
TRBD1	TRBV6-2/TRBV6-3	15	few	TRBJ2-5	CASSKRDRGRETQYF	TGTGCCAGCAGCAAGAGGGACAGAGGAAGAGAGACCCAGTACTTC
TRBD1	TRBV5-1	14	many	TRBJ2-7	CASSLGDRNYEQYF	TGCGCCAGCAGCTTGGGGGACAGGAACTACGAGCAGTACTTC
-	TRBV10-3	15	many	TRBJ2-1	CAISESIPSDHEQFF	TGTGCCATCAGTGAGTCGATTCCTAGCGATCATGAGCAGTTCTTC
TRBD1	TRBV6-1	14	-	TRBJ1-6	CASRNTGANSPLHF	TGTGCCAGCAGAAATACAGGGGCTAATTCACCCCTCCACTTT
TRBD1	TRBV18	13	few	TRBJ2-1	CASSSGTGLPGFF	TGTGCCAGCTCATCCGGGACAGGGCTACCGGGGTTCTTC
TRBD2	TRBV7-8	16	many	TRBJ2-7	CASSPTTSGGPYEQYF	TGTGCCAGCAGCCCAACGACTAGCGGGGGCCCCTACGAGCAGTACTTC
-	TRBV27	13	many	TRBJ2-7	CASSLTWAHEQYF	TGTGCCAGCAGTCTAACATGGGCTCACGAGCAGTACTTC
-	TRBV29-1	13	many	TRBJ2-3	CSVDGRGTDTQYF	TGCAGCGTTGATGGCCGGGGGACAGATACGCAGTATTTT
-	TRBV28	12	few	TRBJ2-5	CASSSLPGEQYF	TGTGCCAGCAGTTCCCTCCCGGGTGAGCAGTACTTC
-	TRBV29-1	11	-	TRBJ2-7	CSVATGYEQYF	TGCAGCGTGGCCACAGGGTACGAGCAGTACTTC
-	TRBV6-1	14	few	TRBJ2-2	CASSDSLGMMELFF	TGTGCCAGCAGTGATAGTTTGGGTATGATGGAGCTGTTTTTT
-	TRBV4-2	15	-	TRBJ1-4	CASSQVDQLEEKLFF	TGTGCCAGCAGCCAAGTAGACCAGTTAGAGGAAAAACTGTTTTTT
-	TRBV5-1	13	few	TRBJ1-1	CASSLEPAFEAFF	TGCGCCAGCAGCTTGGAGCCCGCCTTTGAAGCTTTCTTT
TRBD2	TRBV20-1	15	many	TRBJ2-1	CSALSGSSSYNEQFF	TGCAGTGCCCTTAGCGGGTCATCATCCTACAATGAGCAGTTCTTC
-	TRBV6-2/TRBV6-3	14	-	TRBJ2-7	CASSFTGNAYEQYF	TGTGCCAGCAGTTTTACAGGGAACGCCTACGAGCAGTACTTC
-	TRBV7-3	14	-	TRBJ1-5	CASSLIGDNRPQHF	TGTGCCAGCAGCTTAATTGGGGACAATCGGCCCCAGCATTTT
TRBD1	TRBV5-1	17	-	TRBJ2-3	CASSTGTGGSLTDTQYF	TGCGCCAGCAGCACCGGGACAGGGGGGTCCCTCACAGATACGCAGTATTTT
-	TRBV6-1	16	few	TRBJ2-7	CASSALVGSSYNEQYF	TGTGCCAGCAGTGCTCTCGTTGGAAGCTCCTACAATGAGCAGTACTTC
TRBD1	TRBV20-1	14	-	TRBJ1-5	CSAGTGGYNQPQHF	TGCAGTGCTGGGACAGGGGGCTACAATCAGCCCCAGCATTTT
-	TRBV11-2	14	many	TRBJ2-2	CASSLVWGTGELFF	TGTGCCAGCAGCTTAGTTTGGGGCACCGGGGAGCTGTTTTTT
-	TRBV7-2	14	many	TRBJ1-2	CASSTYEGAHGYTF	TGTGCCAGCAGCACTTATGAAGGGGCCCATGGCTACACCTTC
TRBD2	TRBV12-3/TRBV12-4	16	-	TRBJ2-5	CASSPSGGAGGLEQYF	TGTGCCAGCAGTCCATCGGGTGGGGCGGGAGGTCTTGAGCAGTACTTC
-	TRBV7-2	14	-	TRBJ2-7	CASSLGGAPYEQYF	TGTGCCAGCAGCTTGGGTGGGGCCCCCTACGAGCAGTACTTC
TRBD2	TRBV29-1	16	-	TRBJ2-3	CSVDRWEGSFADTQYF	TGCAGCGTTGACAGGTGGGAGGGCTCCTTTGCGGATACGCAGTATTTT
-	TRBV30	13	-	TRBJ1-2	CAWTMGGTDGYTF	TGTGCCTGGACCATGGGGGGGACGGATGGCTACACCTTC
-	TRBV7-2	13	many	TRBJ2-7	CASTSRQLYEQYF	TGTGCCAGCACCTCTAGGCAGCTGTACGAGCAGTACTTC
TRBD2	TRBV7-8	17	many	TRBJ2-3	CASSLVGTSSRTDTQYF	TGTGCCAGCAGCTTAGTCGGGACTAGCAGCCGCACAGATACGCAGTATTTT
TRBD2	TRBV14	15	many	TRBJ2-7	CASSRTSGWMNEQYF	TGTGCCAGCAGCCGGACTAGCGGGTGGATGAACGAGCAGTACTTC
TRBD1	TRBV5-1	15	-	TRBJ2-1	CASSSRDRPNQGQFF	TGCGCCAGCAGCTCCCGGGACAGACCTAATCAGGGGCAGTTCTTC
TRBD1	TRBV30	13	few	TRBJ1-2	CASPRGLPYGYTF	TGTGCCTCGCCAAGGGGGCTCCCCTATGGCTACACCTTC
TRBD2	TRBV13	17	many	TRBJ2-5	CASSFGLAGGTQETQYF	TGTGCCAGCAGCTTTGGCCTAGCGGGGGGCACCCAAGAGACCCAGTACTTC
-	TRBV5-5	16	many	TRBJ1-1	CASSPLSHRVNTEAFF	TGTGCCAGCAGCCCGCTCTCCCACAGGGTGAACACTGAAGCTTTCTTT
-	TRBV7-2	13	few	TRBJ1-1	CASSLRVRTEAFF	TGTGCCAGCAGCTTACGGGTGAGAACTGAAGCTTTCTTT
-	TRBV7-2	14	-	TRBJ1-5	CASSLDRAAQPQHF	TGTGCCAGCAGCTTAGACAGGGCGGCTCAGCCCCAGCATTTT
-	TRBV12-3/TRBV12-4	11	many	TRBJ1-2	CATTGDYGYTF	TGTGCCACCACGGGGGACTATGGCTACACCTTC
-	TRBV7-2	16	-	TRBJ2-2	CASSLVGGAHTGELFF	TGTGCCAGCAGCTTAGTGGGGGGGGCGCACACCGGGGAGCTGTTTTTT
TRBD1	TRBV11-2	22	-	TRBJ2-1	CASSHMAWTTRDRGRLSNEQFF	TGTGCCAGCAGCCACATGGCCTGGACAACCCGGGACAGGGGGCGTTTGAGTAATGAGCAGTTCTTC
TRBD2	TRBV7-2	17	many	TRBJ2-3	CASSPQLAGVSTDTQYF	TGTGCCAGCAGCCCGCAACTAGCGGGGGTGAGCACAGATACGCAGTATTTT
TRBD1	TRBV10-3	16	-	TRBJ1-1	CAISESTAGGWTEAFF	TGTGCCATCAGTGAGTCAACAGCAGGGGGATGGACTGAAGCTTTCTTT
TRBD2	TRBV7-6	15	few	TRBJ2-5	CASSQAAGGRNEQYF	TGTGCCAGCAGTCAGGCGGCGGGGGGAAGAAATGAGCAGTACTTC
-	TRBV10-2	16	-	TRBJ1-5	CASGGLGEKGEQPQHF	TGCGCCAGCGGGGGGCTGGGGGAAAAGGGGGAGCAGCCCCAGCATTTT
-	TRBV6-5	15	few	TRBJ2-6	CASTQSFSGANVLTF	TGTGCCAGCACCCAGAGTTTCTCTGGGGCCAACGTCCTGACTTTC
-	TRBV2	13	few	TRBJ1-2	CASSVVVGSGYTF	TGTGCCAGCAGCGTCGTTGTCGGATCAGGCTACACCTTC
-	TRBV6-2/TRBV6-3	14	-	TRBJ1-2	CASSRQEACDGYTF	TGTGCCAGCAGCCGACAGGAGGCTTGTGATGGCTACACCTTC
-	TRBV20-1	15	-	TRBJ1-5	CSALLSGGGWQPQHF	TGCAGTGCGCTACTATCCGGGGGCGGCTGGCAGCCCCAGCATTTT
-	TRBV7-2	17	many	TRBJ2-3	CASSLFFPPQSTDTQYF	TGTGCCAGCAGCTTATTCTTCCCCCCCCAGAGCACAGATACGCAGTATTTT
TRBD1	TRBV12-3/TRBV12-4	14	few	TRBJ1-2	CASTPTGTAYGYTF	TGTGCCAGCACCCCGACCGGGACAGCATATGGCTACACCTTC
-	TRBV20-1	11	many	TRBJ2-1	CSAQGTGEQFF	TGCAGTGCTCAGGGTACGGGTGAGCAGTTCTTC
TRBD1	TRBV10-3	14	few	TRBJ1-6	CAIRAGGDNSPLHF	TGTGCCATCAGGGCAGGGGGCGACAATTCACCCCTCCACTTT
TRBD1	TRBV6-1	15	many	TRBJ2-5	CASSDRQGGLETQYF	TGTGCCAGCAGTGACAGACAGGGGGGTTTGGAGACCCAGTACTTC